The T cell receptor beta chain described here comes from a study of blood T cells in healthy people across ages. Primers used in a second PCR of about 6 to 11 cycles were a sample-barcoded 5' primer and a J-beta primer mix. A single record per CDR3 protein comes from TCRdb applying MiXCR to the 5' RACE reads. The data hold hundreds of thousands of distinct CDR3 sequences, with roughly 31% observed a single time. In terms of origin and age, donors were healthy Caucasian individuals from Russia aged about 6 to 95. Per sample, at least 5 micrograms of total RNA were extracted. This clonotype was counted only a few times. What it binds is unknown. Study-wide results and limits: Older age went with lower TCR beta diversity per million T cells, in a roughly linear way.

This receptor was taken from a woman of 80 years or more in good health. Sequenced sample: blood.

The CDR3 bases are TGTGCCAGCAGGTGGGTGAACACTGAAGCTTTCTTT. Protein: CASRWVNTEAFF. V usage is TRBV6-2 or TRBV6-3 and J usage is TRBJ1-1; D gene uncertain. Germline V gives CDR1 MNHEY, CDR2 SVGEGT. The V end lost 6 bases, the J end lost 0 bases, and 5 bases lay between the germline ends. This CDR3 region has 12 residues.